This is a list of T cell receptor beta chains from one sample in a study of shared clonotypes between healthy human individuals. The data were produced by immunoSEQ multiplex PCR, yet TCRdb's version contains in-frame clones alone and is incomplete. The sample records about 2.4 million clones, just over 90% being singletons. The sequenced sample was naive CD4+ T cells sorted from blood. These receptors all stem from a man between 18 and 35 years old in good health. CDR3s include the opening cysteine and the closing phenylalanine or tryptophan. The order of the fields is clone size, J gene, V gene, D gene, CDR3 DNA, CDR3 protein. D genes are given only for firm matches. Only some rows state a clone size, as once, few, many or a class for expanded clones.

clone_size: .
j_call: TRBJ1-3
v_call: TRBV6-5
d_call: TRBD1
cdr3_nt: TGTGCCAGCAGCTCCGGGACAGCTGGAAACACCATATATTTT
cdr3_aa: CASSSGTAGNTIYF

clone_size: .
j_call: TRBJ2-5
v_call: TRBV7-7
d_call: TRBD1
cdr3_nt: TGTGCTAGCAGCTCTAACAGGGGGGAGACCCAGTACTTC
cdr3_aa: CASSSNRGETQYF

clone_size: .
j_call: TRBJ2-5
v_call: TRBV7-9
d_call: .
cdr3_nt: TGTGCCAGCAGCTTATCCAAGGGCTGGAAGGCGGGGGAGACCCAGTACTTC
cdr3_aa: CASSLSKGWKAGETQYF

clone_size: .
j_call: TRBJ2-1
v_call: TRBV11-3
d_call: .
cdr3_nt: TGTGCCAGCAGCTCAGGACAGAGCCAGAACAATGAGCAGTTCTTC
cdr3_aa: CASSSGQSQNNEQFF

clone_size: .
j_call: TRBJ2-5
v_call: TRBV2
d_call: TRBD2
cdr3_nt: TGTGCCAGCGCGATGTCGGGACTAGCGGGGGGCGGGGAGACCCAGTACTTC
cdr3_aa: CASAMSGLAGGGETQYF

clone_size: .
j_call: TRBJ1-1
v_call: TRBV5-6
d_call: .
cdr3_nt: TGTGCCAGCAGCCATGAGCCGGGCACTGAAGCTTTCTTT
cdr3_aa: CASSHEPGTEAFF

clone_size: .
j_call: TRBJ2-7
v_call: TRBV28
d_call: .
cdr3_nt: TGTGCCAGCAGTTTAAAATACAGACTCTACGAGCAGTACTTC
cdr3_aa: CASSLKYRLYEQYF

clone_size: .
j_call: TRBJ2-7
v_call: TRBV30
d_call: TRBD2
cdr3_nt: TGTGCCTGGAGTGTACGGCTAGCGGGAGTGCTCCACGAGCAGTACTTC
cdr3_aa: CAWSVRLAGVLHEQYF

clone_size: .
j_call: TRBJ2-5
v_call: TRBV7-2
d_call: .
cdr3_nt: TGTGCCAGCAGCTTAGTGGCCGCGCCCCAGTACTTC
cdr3_aa: CASSLVAAPQYF

clone_size: .
j_call: TRBJ1-4
v_call: TRBV5-4
d_call: TRBD1
cdr3_nt: TGTGCCAGCAGCTCCACAGGGGGCGGAACTAATGAAAAACTGTTTTTT
cdr3_aa: CASSSTGGGTNEKLFF

clone_size: .
j_call: TRBJ2-7
v_call: TRBV2
d_call: .
cdr3_nt: TGTGCCAGTCGTGCGTTGGGGGTTCGCGAGCAGTACTTC
cdr3_aa: CASRALGVREQYF

clone_size: .
j_call: TRBJ2-1
v_call: TRBV12-5
d_call: .
cdr3_nt: TGTGCTAGTGCCGCTCGAGGAAATGAGCAGTTCTTC
cdr3_aa: CASAARGNEQFF

clone_size: .
j_call: TRBJ1-1
v_call: TRBV29-1
d_call: .
cdr3_nt: TGCAGCGTGGAGAACCCGACTGAAGCTTTCTTT
cdr3_aa: CSVENPTEAFF

clone_size: .
j_call: TRBJ1-2
v_call: TRBV5-5
d_call: .
cdr3_nt: TGTGCCAGCAGCCGGGACTTGGGCGGTAACTATGGCTACACCTTC
cdr3_aa: CASSRDLGGNYGYTF

clone_size: .
j_call: TRBJ2-5
v_call: TRBV10-2
d_call: TRBD2
cdr3_nt: TGCGCCAGCACGTCTAGCGGGGGCCAAGAGACCCAGTACTTC
cdr3_aa: CASTSSGGQETQYF

clone_size: .
j_call: TRBJ2-1
v_call: TRBV6-5
d_call: TRBD2
cdr3_nt: TGTGCCAGCAGTTACAAGGGACTAGCCCACAATGAGCAGTTCTTC
cdr3_aa: CASSYKGLAHNEQFF

clone_size: .
j_call: TRBJ1-1
v_call: TRBV6-6
d_call: TRBD1
cdr3_nt: TGTGCCAGCAGTTACTCGGACAGGAGGGTTACTGAAGCTTTCTTT
cdr3_aa: CASSYSDRRVTEAFF

clone_size: once
j_call: TRBJ2-2
v_call: TRBV2
d_call: .
cdr3_nt: TGTGCCAGCAGTGAAATGGACACCGGGGAGCTGTTTTTT
cdr3_aa: CASSEMDTGELFF

clone_size: .
j_call: TRBJ2-1
v_call: TRBV4-1
d_call: .
cdr3_nt: TGCGCCAGCAGCCAGAGACCCGGGAGCGGCCTCTACAATGAGCAGTTCTTC
cdr3_aa: CASSQRPGSGLYNEQFF

clone_size: .
j_call: TRBJ1-5
v_call: TRBV10-1
d_call: .
cdr3_nt: TGCGCCAGCAGTGAGCCAAATCAGCCCCAGCATTTT
cdr3_aa: CASSEPNQPQHF

clone_size: .
j_call: TRBJ1-2
v_call: TRBV5-8
d_call: .
cdr3_nt: TGTGCCAGCAGCTTGGAGGGATCGGGCTACACCTTC
cdr3_aa: CASSLEGSGYTF

clone_size: .
j_call: TRBJ1-3
v_call: TRBV28
d_call: .
cdr3_nt: TGTGCCAGCAGCCCATGGGAGTCCCTCGGAAACACCATATATTTT
cdr3_aa: CASSPWESLGNTIYF

clone_size: once
j_call: TRBJ2-2
v_call: TRBV5-1
d_call: TRBD1
cdr3_nt: TGCGCCAGCAGCTGGGCCAGGGGGCGCACCACCGGGGAGCTGTTTTTT
cdr3_aa: CASSWARGRTTGELFF

clone_size: once
j_call: TRBJ2-3
v_call: TRBV5-1
d_call: .
cdr3_nt: TGCGCCAGCAGCGCCCGAATTAACTTTTGGAGCACAGATACGCAGTATTTT
cdr3_aa: CASSARINFWSTDTQYF

clone_size: .
j_call: TRBJ1-5
v_call: TRBV18
d_call: .
cdr3_nt: TGTGCCAGCTCACCCGATCCGAATCAGCCCCAGCATTTT
cdr3_aa: CASSPDPNQPQHF

clone_size: few
j_call: TRBJ1-5
v_call: TRBV7-9
d_call: .
cdr3_nt: TGTGCCAGCAGCTTGGGGCGGTACAATCAGCCCCAGCATTTT
cdr3_aa: CASSLGRYNQPQHF

clone_size: .
j_call: TRBJ1-6
v_call: TRBV27
d_call: .
cdr3_nt: TGTGCCAGCAGTCCAGGGTCCTATAATTCACCCCTCCACTTT
cdr3_aa: CASSPGSYNSPLHF

clone_size: .
j_call: TRBJ2-7
v_call: TRBV4-1
d_call: TRBD1
cdr3_nt: TGCGCCAGCAGCCAAGACAGGGGGCGCGTCGAGCAGTACTTC
cdr3_aa: CASSQDRGRVEQYF

clone_size: once
j_call: TRBJ1-4
v_call: TRBV28
d_call: TRBD1
cdr3_nt: TGTGCCAGCAGTTTCCGGGACAGAAACGAAAAACTGTTTTTT
cdr3_aa: CASSFRDRNEKLFF

clone_size: .
j_call: TRBJ2-7
v_call: TRBV19
d_call: .
cdr3_nt: TGTGCCAGTAGGGCCGCACAGGGAGCGCTCTACGAGCAGTACTTC
cdr3_aa: CASRAAQGALYEQYF

clone_size: .
j_call: TRBJ2-5
v_call: TRBV10-3
d_call: .
cdr3_nt: TGTGCCATCAGGGGTGGGGAGACCCAGTACTTC
cdr3_aa: CAIRGGETQYF

clone_size: once
j_call: TRBJ1-5
v_call: TRBV19
d_call: .
cdr3_nt: TGTGCCAGTAATCAGATGGGGGGGAACAATCAGCCCCAGCATTTT
cdr3_aa: CASNQMGGNNQPQHF

clone_size: once
j_call: TRBJ2-7
v_call: TRBV15
d_call: TRBD2
cdr3_nt: TGTGCCACCAGTCCTAGCGGTTCCTACGAGCAGTACTTC
cdr3_aa: CATSPSGSYEQYF

clone_size: .
j_call: TRBJ2-7
v_call: TRBV7-9
d_call: .
cdr3_nt: TGTGCCAGCAGCGTGGGGAACGAGCAGTACTTC
cdr3_aa: CASSVGNEQYF

clone_size: once
j_call: TRBJ2-4
v_call: TRBV6-5
d_call: .
cdr3_nt: TGTGCCAGCATGCGGTTAGCCAAAAACATTCAGTACTTC
cdr3_aa: CASMRLAKNIQYF

clone_size: .
j_call: TRBJ2-7
v_call: TRBV11-1
d_call: .
cdr3_nt: TGTGCCAGCAGCACCAGGGTCACCTACGAGCAGTACTTC
cdr3_aa: CASSTRVTYEQYF

clone_size: .
j_call: TRBJ2-3
v_call: TRBV5-1
d_call: .
cdr3_nt: TGCGCCAGTCATCTCCGGGACACAGATACGCAGTATTTT
cdr3_aa: CASHLRDTDTQYF

clone_size: .
j_call: TRBJ1-1
v_call: TRBV6-5
d_call: .
cdr3_nt: TGTGCCAGCGAGCGTAACACTGAAGCTTTCTTT
cdr3_aa: CASERNTEAFF

clone_size: .
j_call: TRBJ2-5
v_call: TRBV6-4
d_call: TRBD2
cdr3_nt: TGTGCCAGCAGTGACGAGTGGGGGGGGACCCAGTACTTC
cdr3_aa: CASSDEWGGTQYF

clone_size: .
j_call: TRBJ2-5
v_call: TRBV19
d_call: .
cdr3_nt: TGTGCCACCCGCCTTAGGACATCCCAAGAGACCCAGTACTTC
cdr3_aa: CATRLRTSQETQYF

clone_size: .
j_call: TRBJ2-3
v_call: TRBV9
d_call: TRBD1
cdr3_nt: TGTGCCAGCAGCGTTGATCCGGGACAGGGCAGAGCAGATACGCAGTATTTT
cdr3_aa: CASSVDPGQGRADTQYF